The rows below give T cell receptor beta chains drawn from one sample of a study of patients and donors after allogeneic stem cell transplantation. MiXCR was run by TCRdb on the RT-PCR reads, yielding one entry per CDR3 protein. The data hold tens of thousands of distinct CDR3 sequences, with about 14% observed a single time. The sample consisted of blood, either unsorted or a sorted T cell fraction (not recorded which). These receptor sequences come from a human donor who was either an allogeneic HSCT recipient or a stem cell or donor lymphocyte infusion donor (not recorded which). It is not recorded whose cells these are; they may come from a transplant donor. CDR3s include the opening cysteine and the closing phenylalanine or tryptophan.

v_gene: TRBV6-5; j_gene: TRBJ2-6; len: 15; CDR3aa: CASRRASSGANVLTF
v_gene: TRBV10-3; j_gene: TRBJ2-1; len: 13; CDR3aa: CAISESKVYEQFF
v_gene: TRBV7-9; j_gene: TRBJ1-3; len: 15; CDR3aa: CASSSQGAQGNTIYF
v_gene: TRBV3-1; j_gene: TRBJ2-5; len: 14; CDR3aa: CASSQVPGVETQYF
v_gene: TRBV27; j_gene: TRBJ2-4; len: 15; CDR3aa: CASSLGTSGKNIQYF
v_gene: TRBV11-2; j_gene: TRBJ2-5; len: 15; CDR3aa: CASSFSALEEETQYF
v_gene: TRBV12-3/TRBV12-4; j_gene: TRBJ1-2; len: 11; CDR3aa: CASRGRDGYTF
v_gene: TRBV11-2; j_gene: TRBJ2-2; len: 15; CDR3aa: CASSHPFLNTGELFF
v_gene: TRBV6-5; j_gene: TRBJ1-5; len: 15; CDR3aa: CASSSRQGSNQPQHF
v_gene: TRBV20-1; j_gene: TRBJ2-7; len: 12; CDR3aa: CSALDRAYEQYF
v_gene: TRBV5-1; j_gene: TRBJ2-5; len: 16; CDR3aa: CASSLVSREVLETQYF
v_gene: TRBV12-3/TRBV12-4; j_gene: TRBJ2-5; len: 15; CDR3aa: CASSHLEDRRETQYF
v_gene: TRBV6-5; j_gene: TRBJ2-2; len: 14; CDR3aa: CASSYRGTTGELFF
v_gene: TRBV10-3; j_gene: TRBJ1-1; len: 14; CDR3aa: CAISGGGANTEAFF
v_gene: TRBV27; j_gene: TRBJ2-7; len: 14; CDR3aa: CASSLFGTSDEQYF